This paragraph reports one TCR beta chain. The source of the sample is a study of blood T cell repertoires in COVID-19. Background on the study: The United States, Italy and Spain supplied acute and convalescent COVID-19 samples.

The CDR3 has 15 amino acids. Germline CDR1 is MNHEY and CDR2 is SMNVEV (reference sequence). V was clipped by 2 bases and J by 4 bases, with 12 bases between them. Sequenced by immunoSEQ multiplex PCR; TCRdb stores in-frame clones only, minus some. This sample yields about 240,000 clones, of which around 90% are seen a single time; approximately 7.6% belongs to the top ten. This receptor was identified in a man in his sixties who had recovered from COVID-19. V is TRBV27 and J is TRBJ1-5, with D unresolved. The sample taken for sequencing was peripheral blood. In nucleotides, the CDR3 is TGTGCCAGCAGTTTACTCGGGAGGTGGAATCAGCCCCAGCATTTT. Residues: CASSLLGRWNQPQHF.